This T cell receptor beta chain was identified in a study of OX40 agonist ivuxolimab in advanced cancers. Study-level information: Patients were dosed intravenously with ivuxolimab at 0.01 to 10 mg/kg every 2 weeks.

The assay was immunoSEQ multiplex PCR, and TCRdb's table has in-frame clones only and misses some. The sample holds roughly 53,000 clones; about 88% are singletons and the top ten take around 1.5%. V lost 2 bases, J lost 8 bases, and 13 bases lay in between. The length of the CDR3 is 14 residues. The germline gives CDR1 SGHDT, CDR2 YYEEEE. This TCR was sampled from an adult with an advanced solid tumor such as melanoma, head and neck, liver or kidney cancer. The rearrangement uses TRBV5-6 and TRBJ1-4; TRBD1 might be the D (5 bases). Material: CD4+ or CD8+ T cells sorted from blood, obtained in a trial of the OX40 agonist ivuxolimab. The CDR3 nucleotides are TGTGCCAGCAGCTTCGGACAACCTTCCGAAAAACTGTTTTTT. It specifies CASSFGQPSEKLFF.